This paragraph reports one T cell receptor (beta chain). Assay used: immunoSEQ multiplex PCR; TCRdb lists only in-frame clones, some missing. The sample has 90,000 to 95,000 clones; 80% to 85% are singletons. The CDR3 contains 15 residues. CDR1 is SGDLS and CDR2 is YYNGEE in the germline V gene. V shed 3 bases and J 9 bases; nucleotides not matched to a gene: 6. The source of the sample is a study of OX40 agonist ivuxolimab in advanced cancers. This chain connects TRBV9 to TRBJ2-1; 13 nucleotides match TRBD2. This TCR was recovered from an adult with an advanced solid tumor such as melanoma, head and neck, liver or kidney cancer. This material consisted of CD4+ or CD8+ T cells sorted from blood, taken in a trial of the OX40 agonist ivuxolimab. The CDR3, as DNA: TGTGCCAGCAGCGAAAGACTAGCGGGGGGTTTTGAGCAGTTCTTC. The encoded protein is CASSERLAGGFEQFF.